These T cell receptor beta chains were read from a single sample in a study of Graves' ophthalmopathy and Graves' hyperthyroidism. Each CDR3 protein is one row after TCRdb ran MiXCR on the multiplex PCR reads. The table has about 480,000 distinct CDR3 sequences, roughly an eighth seen once. The sequencing sample was made of blood. All receptors derive from a young woman with Graves' ophthalmopathy. Both conserved end residues are part of each CDR3. Each record gives: J gene, D gene, clone size, V gene, CDR3 DNA, CDR3 protein. D genes are given only for firm matches. Clone size is not always given. Where it is, it says once, few, many or a class for expanded clones.

J gene: TRBJ1-5
D gene: -
clone size: many
V gene: TRBV28
CDR3 DNA: TGTGCCAGCAGTTTGTCCGGGGACCAATATAGCAATCAGCCCCAGCATTTT
CDR3 protein: CASSLSGDQYSNQPQHF

J gene: TRBJ1-3
D gene: -
clone size: once
V gene: TRBV6-5
CDR3 DNA: TGTGCCAGCAGTTACTCGAGGAGGGACACCATATATTTT
CDR3 protein: CASSYSRRDTIYF

J gene: TRBJ2-7
D gene: -
clone size: many
V gene: TRBV6-1
CDR3 DNA: TGTGCCAGCAGTCATTTCAGGGGCGAATACGAGCAGTACTTC
CDR3 protein: CASSHFRGEYEQYF

J gene: TRBJ1-2
D gene: -
clone size: -
V gene: TRBV19
CDR3 DNA: TGTGCCAGTACCCCGACCAGATACTATGGCTACACCTTC
CDR3 protein: CASTPTRYYGYTF

J gene: TRBJ2-1
D gene: TRBD2
clone size: -
V gene: TRBV12-3/TRBV12-4
CDR3 DNA: TGTGCCAGCAGTTTCTTAGCGGGGGGGGTAAGCGGCAATGAGCAGTTCTTC
CDR3 protein: CASSFLAGGVSGNEQFF

J gene: TRBJ1-5
D gene: -
clone size: many
V gene: TRBV20-1
CDR3 DNA: TGCAGTGCTAGAGATGGGGGGAGAAGCAATCAGCCCCAGCATTTT
CDR3 protein: CSARDGGRSNQPQHF

J gene: TRBJ1-2
D gene: -
clone size: many
V gene: TRBV28
CDR3 DNA: TGTGCCAGCAGCATTGGAGCCAGCCTTAACTATGGCTACACCTTC
CDR3 protein: CASSIGASLNYGYTF

J gene: TRBJ2-4
D gene: -
clone size: many
V gene: TRBV28
CDR3 DNA: TGTGCCAGCAGTTCCGGACAGAGTCCGGGGAACATTCAGTACTTC
CDR3 protein: CASSSGQSPGNIQYF

J gene: TRBJ2-5
D gene: TRBD1
clone size: many
V gene: TRBV6-2/TRBV6-3
CDR3 DNA: TGTGCCAGCAGGCCGGGACAGCACCCGTACCAAGAGACCCAGTACTTC
CDR3 protein: CASRPGQHPYQETQYF

J gene: TRBJ1-2
D gene: -
clone size: many
V gene: TRBV6-1
CDR3 DNA: TGTGCCAGCACCAGTACAGGCGGCCGCTATGGCTACACCTTC
CDR3 protein: CASTSTGGRYGYTF

J gene: TRBJ2-2
D gene: TRBD1
clone size: few
V gene: TRBV19
CDR3 DNA: TGTGCCAGTAGTACGGGACAGGACTACACCGGGGAGCTGTTTTTT
CDR3 protein: CASSTGQDYTGELFF

J gene: TRBJ2-5
D gene: -
clone size: many
V gene: TRBV20-1
CDR3 DNA: TGCAGTGCTGACGGCCACCAAGAGACCCAGTACTTC
CDR3 protein: CSADGHQETQYF

J gene: TRBJ2-4
D gene: TRBD1
clone size: few
V gene: TRBV30
CDR3 DNA: TGTGCCTGGAGTCGGGACAGAGACATTCAGTACTTC
CDR3 protein: CAWSRDRDIQYF

J gene: TRBJ1-5
D gene: -
clone size: many
V gene: TRBV5-6
CDR3 DNA: TGTGCCAGCAGCTTGGGGGCAGGGAGGGGAAGTCAGCCCCAGCATTTT
CDR3 protein: CASSLGAGRGSQPQHF

J gene: TRBJ2-5
D gene: TRBD2
clone size: many
V gene: TRBV7-3
CDR3 DNA: TGTGCCAGCAGCTTAAATCGGCTAGCGGGGGGAGAGACCCAGTACTTC
CDR3 protein: CASSLNRLAGGETQYF

J gene: TRBJ1-5
D gene: -
clone size: many
V gene: TRBV6-1
CDR3 DNA: TGTGCCAGCAGTGGGGGGTCTCTTAGCAATCAGCCCCAGCATTTT
CDR3 protein: CASSGGSLSNQPQHF

J gene: TRBJ1-2
D gene: TRBD1
clone size: many
V gene: TRBV7-9
CDR3 DNA: TGTGCCAGCAGCTTAGAAGGACAGGGGGCGCTTTATGGCTACACCTTC
CDR3 protein: CASSLEGQGALYGYTF

J gene: TRBJ1-5
D gene: -
clone size: many
V gene: TRBV6-1
CDR3 DNA: TGTGCCAGCACGCAGTGGGGGGGTCAGCCCCAGCATTTT
CDR3 protein: CASTQWGGQPQHF

J gene: TRBJ2-5
D gene: -
clone size: many
V gene: TRBV6-5
CDR3 DNA: TGTGCCAGCAGTTACTCATCAGGGGACGAGACCCAGTACTTC
CDR3 protein: CASSYSSGDETQYF

J gene: TRBJ1-6
D gene: -
clone size: many
V gene: TRBV12-3/TRBV12-4
CDR3 DNA: TGTGCCAGCAGTTCGTGGACAGAAAATTCACCCCTCCACTTT
CDR3 protein: CASSSWTENSPLHF

J gene: TRBJ1-5
D gene: TRBD1
clone size: many
V gene: TRBV5-4
CDR3 DNA: TGTGCCAGCAGCGACGGACAGGGCTTCAATCAGCCCCAGCATTTT
CDR3 protein: CASSDGQGFNQPQHF

J gene: TRBJ2-2
D gene: -
clone size: many
V gene: TRBV20-1
CDR3 DNA: TGCAGTGCTGGAACAGATACCGGGGAGCTGTTTTTT
CDR3 protein: CSAGTDTGELFF

J gene: TRBJ1-1
D gene: TRBD1
clone size: many
V gene: TRBV20-1
CDR3 DNA: TGCAGTGCTAGAGATGGGGGGACAGGGGCTCGCTTGAACACTGAAGCTTTCTTT
CDR3 protein: CSARDGGTGARLNTEAFF

J gene: TRBJ2-7
D gene: TRBD2
clone size: many
V gene: TRBV7-2
CDR3 DNA: TGTGCCAGCAGCTTAGCAGGGACTAGCGTTACCTACGAGCAGTACTTC
CDR3 protein: CASSLAGTSVTYEQYF

J gene: TRBJ2-7
D gene: TRBD2
clone size: many
V gene: TRBV3-1
CDR3 DNA: TGTGCCAGCAGCCAAGGACTAGCGGCTTCCTACGAGCAGTACTTC
CDR3 protein: CASSQGLAASYEQYF

J gene: TRBJ1-1
D gene: -
clone size: many
V gene: TRBV4-1
CDR3 DNA: TGCGCCAGCAGCCACCCAGGGGAGGACACTGAAGCTTTCTTT
CDR3 protein: CASSHPGEDTEAFF

J gene: TRBJ2-4
D gene: TRBD2
clone size: many
V gene: TRBV7-2
CDR3 DNA: TGTGCCAGCAGCCCGGGGGGGCTAAACATTCAGTACTTC
CDR3 protein: CASSPGGLNIQYF